This T cell receptor (beta chain) was retrieved from a study of read filtering for tumor transcriptome and immune sequencing. Study information: About 8 patients were R-ISS I, some 15 were R-ISS II, about seven were R-ISS III. TCR-mapped reads were about 4 to 11 million with IR-seq versus roughly 85 to 1,400 with RNA-seq.

The CDR3 contains 15 residues. The germline V and J ends were trimmed by 2 bases and 1 base, with 8 bases remaining between them. Germline V lookup: CDR1 MNHEY, CDR2 SVGAGI. Study results and limitations: Correlation between methods rose after single-read clonotypes were removed.

Bone marrow was sampled from every patient at the time of active disease. From around 0.4 ug of RNA, a library with molecular barcoded alpha/delta and beta/gamma adaptors was made. TCRdb passed the reads through MiXCR, listing each CDR3 protein once. This repertoire shows about 40,000 distinct CDR3 sequences, roughly 13% found once; its top ten account for less than 40%. This clonotype was counted many times. Its antigen is currently unknown. This chain connects TRBV6-5 to TRBJ2-2, with a possible D match to TRBD1 (5 bases). The receptor was isolated from a donor aged 40 or older with multiple myeloma. Sequencing input: a population of CD138-negative cells sorted from bone marrow. The CDR3 loop reads CASSYTTGNTGELFF. The CDR3 bases are TGTGCCAGCAGTTACACAACAGGGAACACCGGGGAGCTGTTTTTT.